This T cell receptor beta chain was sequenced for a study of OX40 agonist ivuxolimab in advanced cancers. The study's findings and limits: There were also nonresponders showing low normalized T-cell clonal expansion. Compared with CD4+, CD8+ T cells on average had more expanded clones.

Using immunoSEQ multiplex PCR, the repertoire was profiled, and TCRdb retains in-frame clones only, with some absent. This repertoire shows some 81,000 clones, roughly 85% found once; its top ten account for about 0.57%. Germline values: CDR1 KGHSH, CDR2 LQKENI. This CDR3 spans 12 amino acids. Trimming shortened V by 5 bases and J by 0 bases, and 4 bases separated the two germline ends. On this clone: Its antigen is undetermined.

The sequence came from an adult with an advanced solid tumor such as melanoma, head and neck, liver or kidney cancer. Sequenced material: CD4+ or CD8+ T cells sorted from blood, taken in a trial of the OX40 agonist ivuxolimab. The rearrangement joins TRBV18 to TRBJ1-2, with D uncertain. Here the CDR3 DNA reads TGTGCCAGCTCAGGGACTAACTATGGCTACACCTTC. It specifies CASSGTNYGYTF.